This T cell receptor beta chain was sequenced during a study of blood T cell repertoires in COVID-19. About the study: Researchers got acute and convalescent COVID-19 samples from the United States, Italy and Spain. PBMCs, B-cell-depleted T cells, or T cells were the source of the cDNA or gDNA that made up the material.

Per the authors' pipeline: Amplification of reference gene primers provided the estimated nucleated cell counts. TCRdb keeps only in-frame clones here, not all; method: immunoSEQ multiplex PCR. From that table come the V and J calls and clone size; the DNA was used to work out D and trimming. Here the sample spans 200,000 to 300,000 clones, approximately 83% being singletons. This CDR3 comprises 13 residues. Trimming removed 3 bases from V and 5 bases from J; junction bases left unmatched: 2. From germline, CDR1 is LNHDA and CDR2 SQIVND (reference sequence). Sequenced input: peripheral blood. The chain combines TRBV19 with TRBJ2-3; the match to TRBD1 covers 7 bases. The TCR originated in a woman aged 80 or over with acute or convalescent COVID-19. CDR3 loop: CASSIRTGDTQYF. The CDR3 DNA sequence: TGTGCCAGTAGTATTAGGACAGGAGATACGCAGTATTTT.